This T cell receptor beta chain was sequenced during a study of T cells after yellow fever vaccination. Overall study findings and caveats: From the bulk population, abundant clonotypes could contaminate and appear within FACS-sorted repertoires.

Using its own MiXCR run on the 5' RACE reads, TCRdb lists one record per CDR3 protein. The repertoire includes about 150,000 distinct CDR3 sequences, 6.6% of them detected once, and approximately 0.61% sits in the top ten. This clonotype was seen ten or more times. No antigen is known for it. The V gene's germline CDR1 is LNHNV and CDR2 YYDKDF (reference sequence). Trimming removed 3 bases from V and 2 bases from J, with 4 bases in between. The CDR3 totals 12 residues. The J gene is TRBJ1-2, the V gene TRBV15, with D uncertain. The TCR was taken from a man younger than 40 who received the YFV17D yellow fever vaccine. Here the sequenced sample was CD4+ T cells sorted from PBMCs, taken 10 days after the yellow fever booster vaccination. CDR3 DNA: TGTGCCACCAGCAGTGAAAACTATGGCTACACCTTC. Its protein product is CATSSENYGYTF.